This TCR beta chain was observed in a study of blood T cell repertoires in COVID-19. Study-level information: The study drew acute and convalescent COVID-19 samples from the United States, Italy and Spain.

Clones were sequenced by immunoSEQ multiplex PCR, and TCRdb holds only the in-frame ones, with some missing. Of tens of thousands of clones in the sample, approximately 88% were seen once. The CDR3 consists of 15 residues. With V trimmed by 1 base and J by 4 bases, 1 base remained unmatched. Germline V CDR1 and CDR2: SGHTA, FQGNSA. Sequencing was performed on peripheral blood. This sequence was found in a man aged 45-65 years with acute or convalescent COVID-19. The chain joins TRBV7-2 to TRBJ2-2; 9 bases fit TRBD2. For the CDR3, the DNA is TGTGCCAGCAGCTTAGTAGCGGGAGTCACCGGGGAGCTGTTTTTT. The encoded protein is CASSLVAGVTGELFF.